Here is one TCR beta chain with its context. Antigen specificity is unknown. The read stops 3 residues short of the end of the CDR3; the missing end is completed from the germline J gene. This record belongs to a study of T cells in women clearing cervical HPV infection. The data were produced by immunoSEQ multiplex PCR, yet TCRdb's version contains in-frame clones alone and is incomplete. Its table records around 25,000 clones. Findings of the study overall: It is unknown whether associations predate infection; no effector/memory or HPV-specific sorting.

CDR1 SGHAT and CDR2 FQNNGV come from the germline V gene. Trimming removed 1 base at V and 5 bases at J, with 12 bases between. There are 15 residues in the CDR3. Sample: blood buffy coat. This receptor was obtained from a woman aged 18-69 years with a cervical HPV16 infection that either progressed to CIN3+ or cleared (not recorded which). The V gene is TRBV11-2, the J gene TRBJ2-1; D may be TRBD2 (7 bases). The CDR3 bases that were read are TGTGCCAGCAGCTTAGGAGGGGGGGTCCACAATGAG. It is translated as CASSLGGGVHNE. The entire CDR3 reads CASSLGGGVHNEQFF.